What follows describes a single T cell receptor (beta chain). Antigen: not known. The junction had 4 bases not matched to a gene; V was cut back by 7 bases and J by 2 bases. The germline V gene has CDR1 SQVTM and CDR2 ANQGSEA. The CDR3 spans 13 residues. These data come from a study of regulatory T cells in long-lasting Graves disease. Study-wide results and caveats: It was in persistent disease that TRBV28, TRBJ1-2 and TRBJ2-5 were favored.

Time point denoted: newly diagnosed GD, antithyroid drugs for less than 3 months. RNA extracted from PBMCs served as the sequencing template. HTBI primers from iRepertoire and Arm-PCR of CDR3 regions yielded the TCR beta libraries. TCRdb analysed the multiplex PCR reads with MiXCR anew, one entry per CDR3 protein. This table has hundreds of thousands of distinct CDR3 sequences, 15% to 20% appearing once. The sample was also reused in another study, on T cells in Graves' hyperthyroidism and ophthalmopathy.

The receptor was isolated from a man in his forties with Graves disease. This rearrangement joins TRBV29-1 to TRBJ2-1; 8 bases align to TRBD1. Sample: peripheral blood mononuclear cells (PBMCs), taken at new diagnosis, from a patient treated with antithyroid drugs. The CDR3 sequence is CSGGRGPYNEQFF. The CDR3 DNA follows: TGCAGCGGGGGCAGGGGGCCCTACAATGAGCAGTTCTTC.